Below are 29 T cell receptor beta chains sequenced from a single sample in a study of PD-1 blockade in classical Hodgkin lymphoma. Every single patient, without exception, relapsed after autologous stem cell transplantation, and brentuximab vedotin exposure varied. Measured with immunoSEQ multiplex PCR; TCRdb has only the in-frame clones, and not every one. The table includes 9,900 or so clones, 70% to 80% detected once. The input for sequencing was peripheral blood mononuclear cells (PBMCs), taken before the second cycle of nivolumab. Receptors originate from a human donor with classical Hodgkin lymphoma.

This clone counts as medium-sized. An end of the junction differs from the germline gene, which may be a read error. The chain links TRBV6-1 to TRBJ1-2; D gene uncertain. The CDR3 loop spans 12 amino acids. Germline V gene lookup returns CDR1 MNHNS and CDR2 SASEGT. The CDR3: CASREGPYGYTF. CDR3 nucleotides: TGTGCCAGCAGAGAAGGACCCTATGGCTACACCTTC.

The V and J genes are TRBV6-4 and TRBJ1-1; D not certain. Germline lookup yields CDR1 MRHNA and CDR2 SNTAGT. The ends were cut back, 0 bases at V and 1 base at J, with 3 bases in the middle. This CDR3 region has 13 residues. The CDR3 loop reads CASSDSQNTEAFF. CDR3 sequence (DNA): TGTGCCAGCAGTGACTCGCAGAACACTGAAGCTTTCTTT.

The CDR3 protein is CASSVEGRPGARYGYTF. As DNA, the CDR3 is TGTGCCAGCAGCGTTGAGGGGAGGCCCGGGGCCCGCTATGGCTACACCTTC. J is TRBJ1-2 and V is TRBV9; tentatively, D is TRBD1 (5 bases). CDR1 and CDR2 (germline): SGDLS, YYNGEE. The germline V and J ends were trimmed by 2 bases and 4 bases, with 21 bases remaining between them. The length of the CDR3 is 17 residues.

The gene calls are TRBV27 and TRBJ1-6, with D uncertain. This CDR3 spans 17 amino acids. The ends were cut back, 5 bases at V and 5 bases at J, with 19 bases in the middle. CDR1 and CDR2 (germline): MNHEY, SMNVEV (reference sequence). DNA for the CDR3: TGTGCCAGCAGTCCGTCTGTATTTGGCCCCAATAATTCACCCCTCCACTTT. It yields the protein CASSPSVFGPNNSPLHF.

The V call is TRBV5-1, the J call TRBJ1-3; weak D call: TRBD1 (6 bases). The CDR3 runs 15 residues. Germline V gene lookup returns CDR1 SGHRS and CDR2 YFSETQ. Trimming left V 3 bases short and J 2 bases short, with 12 bases between. The chain's CDR3 is CASSSLPGAGNTIYF. The CDR3 DNA follows: TGCGCCAGCAGCTCCCTGCCAGGGGCTGGAAACACCATATATTTT.

V is TRBV28 and J is TRBJ2-7; 12 bases align to TRBD1. The CDR3 covers 16 residues. Trimming cost V 2 bases and J 2 bases; bases outside gene matches: 4. Per germline, CDR1 MDHEN and CDR2 SYDVKM. CDR3 loop: CASSLGTGGIPYEQYF. CDR3 coding DNA: TGTGCCAGCAGTTTAGGGACAGGGGGCATCCCCTACGAGCAGTACTTC.

V gene TRBV5-6 combines with J gene TRBJ1-5; D remains unclear. The CDR3 is made up of 13 amino acids. V was shortened by 3 bases and J by 2 bases, with 6 bases between the two germline ends. The germline V gene has CDR1 SGHDT and CDR2 YYEEEE. This chain's CDR3 is CASSWARNQPQHF. CDR3 DNA sequence: TGTGCCAGCAGCTGGGCCCGCAATCAGCCCCAGCATTTT. Supplemented by reference TRBV5-6 and TRBJ1-5, the full variable domain reads DAGVTQSPTHLIKTRGQQVTLRCSPKSGHDTVSWYQQALGQGPQFIFQYYEEEERQRGNFPDRFSGHQFPNYSSELNVNALLLGDSALYLCASSWARNQPQHFGDGTRLSIL.

The CDR3: CASSLLRQGPTNGEDYGYTF. CDR3 DNA: TGTGCCAGCAGTTTACTAAGACAGGGGCCGACCAACGGAGAGGATTATGGCTACACCTTC. This chain links TRBV28 with TRBJ1-2; TRBD1 matches at 8 bases. J gave up 5 bases and V 2 bases, and 22 bases lay outside the gene matches. The CDR3 is made up of 20 amino acids. CDR1 is MDHEN and CDR2 is SYDVKM in the germline V gene.

The J gene is TRBJ2-4, the V gene TRBV4-1; 10 positions agree with TRBD1. Germline V gene lookup returns CDR1 MGHRA and CDR2 YSYEKL. J lost 2 bases, V lost 3 bases, and 7 bases had no gene match. This CDR3 region has 17 residues. CDR3: CASSQGGQGRSKNIQYF. As DNA, the CDR3 is TGCGCCAGCAGCCAGGGGGGACAGGGGAGGTCCAAAAACATTCAGTACTTC.

The genes are TRBV6-1 and TRBJ1-4, with D maybe TRBD1 (6 bases). Trimming removed 1 base from V and 6 bases from J, with 12 bases in between. Germline V gene sequence: CDR1 MNHNS, CDR2 SASEGT. The CDR3 totals 15 residues. CDR3 DNA sequence: TGTGCCAGCAGTGAAGAGGTAGGGGGAGATGAAAAACTGTTTTTT. Its protein is CASSEEVGGDEKLFF.

In its sample, this clone was seen a few times. The rearrangement links TRBV5-6 to TRBJ2-7; 7 nucleotides match TRBD2. Germline V gives CDR1 SGHDT, CDR2 YYEEEE. J was trimmed by 5 bases and V by 0 bases; bases with no gene match: 5. The CDR3 has 14 residues. This CDR3 is CASSLGGGSHEQYF. CDR3 sequence (DNA): TGTGCCAGCAGCTTGGGCGGGGGAAGCCACGAGCAGTACTTC.

This chain uses TRBV15 with TRBJ1-6; maybe TRBD1 (5 bases). Germline values: CDR1 LNHNV, CDR2 YYDKDF (reference sequence). The CDR3 spans 19 residues. V gave up 3 bases and J gave up 6 bases, with 24 bases separating them. CDR3 DNA: TGTGCCACCAGCAGCTTACAGGCAACCACCCGATGGGGTAATTCACCCCTCCACTTT. This translates into CATSSLQATTRWGNSPLHF.

The chain links TRBV21-1 to TRBJ1-5; the table's TRBD1 call for D was not verified on the DNA. TRBV21-1 is listed as a pseudogene. The CDR3 contains 17 residues. The CDR3 protein is CASSKRAPPGGNQPQHF. Written as DNA, the CDR3 is TGTGCCAGCAGCAAAAGGGCCCCGCCAGGGGGCAATCAGCCCCAGCATTTT.

The V and J genes are TRBV11-2 and TRBJ2-5; 7 nucleotides agree with TRBD1. There are 15 residues in the CDR3. Germline V CDR1 and CDR2: SGHAT, FQNNGV. The J segment lost 2 bases and the V segment lost 5 bases, leaving 8 bases of the junction unmatched. The CDR3 DNA follows: TGTGCCAGCAGCCATTCACGGGACAGTCAAGAGACCCAGTACTTC. Protein: CASSHSRDSQETQYF.

In its sample, this clone was seen a few times. The rearrangement uses TRBV6-1 and TRBJ1-5, with 7 bases matching TRBD1. The CDR3 loop spans 15 amino acids. Germline V gene lookup returns CDR1 MNHNS and CDR2 SASEGT. Trimming took 7 bases from V and 2 from J; bases not matched to a gene: 8. The CDR3 sequence: CASTRQGEGNQPQHF. CDR3 sequence (DNA): TGTGCCAGCACAAGACAGGGTGAAGGCAATCAGCCCCAGCATTTT.

This clone was detected only a few times. The chain links TRBV6-1 to TRBJ2-5; TRBD2 matches 9 bases. CDR3 length: 15 amino acids. Trimming removed 5 bases from V and 3 bases from J; junction bases left unmatched: 7. Germline loops: CDR1 MNHNS, CDR2 SASEGT. Here the CDR3 reads CASSPLAGREETQYF. The CDR3 DNA follows: TGTGCCAGCAGTCCCCTAGCGGGAAGGGAAGAGACCCAGTACTTC.

V gene TRBV27 combines with J gene TRBJ1-4; maybe TRBD1 (6 bases). Germline-derived CDR1 and CDR2 are MNHEY and SMNVEV (reference sequence). The V and J ends lost 3 bases and 8 bases respectively, with 10 bases between them. CDR3 size: 13 residues. CDR3 amino acids: CASSFQGQEKLFF. For the CDR3, the DNA is TGTGCCAGCAGTTTCCAAGGACAGGAAAAACTGTTTTTT. Filled out from reference TRBV27 and TRBJ1-4, the complete variable domain reads EAQVTQNPRYLITVTGKKLTVTCSQNMNHEYMSWYRQDPGLGLRQIYYSMNVEVTDKGDVPEGYKVSRKEKRNFPLILESPSPNQTSLYFCASSFQGQEKLFFGSGTQLSVL.

The rearrangement links TRBV28 to TRBJ1-1; D gene ambiguous. Per the germline V gene, CDR1 is MDHEN and CDR2 is SYDVKM. The CDR3 totals 11 residues. Trimming cost V 10 bases and J 1 base, with 7 bases left between them. The CDR3 coding sequence is TGTGCCACCATCCAGAACACTGAAGCTTTCTTT. Protein sequence: CATIQNTEAFF.

The V gene is TRBV10-3, the J gene TRBJ2-1, with a possible D match to TRBD2 (5 bases). CDR1 is ENHRY and CDR2 is SYGVKD in the germline V gene. This CDR3 is built from 15 residues. The germline V and J ends were trimmed by 6 bases and 5 bases, with 17 bases remaining between them. The DNA of the CDR3 is TGTGCCATCAGCGACGGAGGAACGGGCCACAATGAGCAGTTCTTC. This codes for CAISDGGTGHNEQFF.

J is TRBJ2-4 and V is TRBV2; 9 bases agree with TRBD1. V lost 3 bases and J lost 6; bases outside the gene matches: 3. The CDR3 runs to 14 residues. Germline CDR1 is SNHLY and CDR2 is FYNNEI. The CDR3 reads CASSDSGQGNIQYF. The CDR3 DNA reads TGTGCCAGCAGTGATTCGGGACAGGGAAACATTCAGTACTTC.

The chain is built from TRBV7-2 and TRBJ2-1, with D unresolved. With 3 bases removed from V and 3 bases from J, the gap between germline ends came to 15 bases. This CDR3 is 16 amino acids long. The V gene's germline CDR1 is SGHTA and CDR2 FQGNSA. CDR3 sequence: CASSFADFDYYNEQFF. In DNA, the CDR3 is TGTGCCAGCAGCTTCGCCGACTTTGATTACTACAATGAGCAGTTCTTC. Based on the CDR3 plus reference TRBV7-2 and TRBJ2-1, the full variable domain is GAGVSQSPSNKVTEKGKDVELRCDPISGHTALYWYRQSLGQGLEFLIYFQGNSAPDKSGLPSDRFSAERTGGSVSTLTIQRTQQEDSAVYLCASSFADFDYYNEQFFGPGTRLTVL.

This clone has just one count. The chain recombines TRBV2 with TRBJ2-2; possibly TRBD1 or TRBD2 for D (6 bases each). V shed 7 bases and J shed 3 bases, with 18 bases lying between them. In germline, CDR1 is SNHLY, CDR2 FYNNEI. The CDR3 is 16 residues long. The CDR3 DNA reads TGTGCCAGCACCGAGGGGGGCTTCCGCTACACCGGGGAGCTGTTTTTT. Encoded protein: CASTEGGFRYTGELFF.

V and J are TRBV4-1 and TRBJ1-2; 8 bases fit TRBD1. With V trimmed by 2 bases and J by 2 bases, 7 bases remained unmatched. CDR3 length equals 16 residues. Germline CDR1 and CDR2: MGHRA and YSYEKL. CDR3 sequence reads: CASSQPGQGRNYGYTF. As DNA, the CDR3 is TGCGCCAGCAGCCAACCCGGACAGGGAAGGAACTATGGCTACACCTTC.

The chain links TRBV7-8 to TRBJ2-7; D not certain. The CDR3 covers 12 residues. V lost 5 bases, J lost 9 bases, and 14 bases lay in between. The germline CDR1 and CDR2 sequences are SGHVS and FQNEAQ. This CDR3 reads CASSPQDGGQYF. CDR3 nucleotides: TGTGCCAGCAGCCCCCAGGACGGCGGGCAGTACTTC.

The V and J genes are TRBV6-4 and TRBJ2-1; the match to TRBD2 covers 7 bases. Germline assignment: CDR1 MRHNA and CDR2 SNTAGT. This CDR3 is built from 12 residues. V was clipped by 3 bases and J by 7 bases; unmatched bases: 0. CDR3 residues: CASSERENEQFF. In DNA, the CDR3 is TGTGCCAGCAGTGAGCGGGAGAATGAGCAGTTCTTC.

The CDR3 region is CASRQTPGAHTEAFF. DNA of the CDR3: TGTGCCAGCAGACAAACCCCCGGGGCCCACACTGAAGCTTTCTTT. The J gene is TRBJ1-1, the V gene TRBV27, with D tentatively TRBD1 (5 bases). This CDR3 is built from 15 residues. Between the trimmed V and J ends, which lost 6 bases and 3 bases, there was a span of 17 bases. Germline CDR1 is MNHEY and CDR2 is SMNVEV (reference sequence).

The gene calls are TRBV7-2 and TRBJ2-3, with TRBD2 matching over 13 bases. V was pared by 5 bases and J by 5 bases, with 10 bases of the junction left unmatched. Germline loops: CDR1 SGHTA, CDR2 FQGNSA. CDR3 length: 17 residues. Here the CDR3 DNA reads TGTGCCAGCAGCGTGGGTCGGACTAGCGGGAGTCGAGATACGCAGTATTTT. Its protein is CASSVGRTSGSRDTQYF.

The V gene is TRBV7-9, the J gene TRBJ2-7; possibly TRBD1 for D (6 bases). The CDR3 spans 14 residues. Trimming left V 4 bases short and J 0 bases short, with 10 bases between. Germline CDR1 is SEHNR and CDR2 is FQNEAQ (reference sequence). The CDR3: CASSSGAPSYEQYF. In DNA, the CDR3 is TGTGCCAGCAGCTCAGGGGCTCCCTCCTACGAGCAGTACTTC.

The chain recombines TRBV7-9 with TRBJ2-2; D remains ambiguous. Looked up from germline, CDR1 is SEHNR and CDR2 is FQNEAQ (reference sequence). The germline V and J ends were trimmed by 1 base and 4 bases, with 10 bases remaining between them. This CDR3 has 15 amino acids. CDR3 amino acids: CASSLVTLATGELFF. CDR3 DNA: TGTGCCAGCAGCTTAGTTACACTTGCCACCGGGGAGCTGTTTTTT. Using reference TRBV7-9 and TRBJ2-2 for the parts outside the CDR3, the full variable domain is DTGVSQNPRHKITKRGQNVTFRCDPISEHNRLYWYRQTLGQGPEFLTYFQNEAQLEKSRLLSDRFSAERPKGSFSTLEIQRTEQGDSAMYLCASSLVTLATGELFFGEGSRLTVL.